The 8 T cell receptor beta chains below come from one sample, sequenced in a study of a mutant IDH1 vaccine in newly diagnosed glioma. Profiled with immunoSEQ multiplex PCR; TCRdb holds only in-frame clones, not every one. The repertoire holds about 67,000 clones, with around nine tenths as singletons. The antigens of these receptors remain unknown. Stated time point: week 11, during vaccination. Every vaccine dose comprised 300 ug of mutant IDH1 20-mer peptide plus topical imiquimod. Sequences were derived from PBMCs, sampled from a glioma patient whose treatment included an IDH1 peptide vaccine. Every receptor here comes from a man aged 35-49 years with glioma.

The chain combines TRBV4-1 with TRBJ2-3; possibly TRBD2 for D (6 bases). There are 15 residues in the CDR3. Germline V lookup: CDR1 MGHRA, CDR2 YSYEKL. The germline V and J ends were trimmed by 1 base and 6 bases, with 14 bases remaining between them. The DNA for the CDR3 is TGCGCCAGCAGCCAAGGACTCTCAGGAGGGGATACGCAGTATTTT. Its translation: CASSQGLSGGDTQYF.

The chain employs TRBV4-1 and TRBJ2-1; 8 positions match TRBD2. J lost 3 bases, V lost 8 bases, and 9 bases had no gene match. CDR1 and CDR2 (germline): MGHRA, YSYEKL. This CDR3 contains 15 residues. The CDR3 here is CASHHGTRNYNEQFF. The CDR3, as DNA: TGCGCCAGCCACCACGGGACTAGAAACTACAATGAGCAGTTCTTC.

This chain joins TRBV21-1 and TRBJ1-5; the table names TRBD1, a call not compared with the DNA. TRBV21-1 is a recognized pseudogene. The CDR3 length is 19 residues. CDR3: CASSTRTGGLLLGNQPQHF. Written as DNA, the CDR3 is TGTGCCAGCAGCACCCGGACAGGGGGCCTTTTGTTGGGCAATCAGCCCCAGCATTTT.

The V and J genes are TRBV19 and TRBJ1-1, with a possible D match to TRBD1 (5 bases). This CDR3 has 16 residues. The germline CDR1 and CDR2 sequences are LNHDA and SQIVND (reference sequence). The ends were cut back, 4 bases at V and 1 base at J, with 16 bases in the middle. The CDR3 nucleotides read TGTGCCAGTAGTACCCCCGGGGCCCCACGGAACACTGAAGCTTTCTTT. Amino acid sequence: CASSTPGAPRNTEAFF.

This clone has a handful of counts. The J gene is TRBJ1-1, the V gene TRBV28; D is possibly TRBD1 (6 bases). This CDR3 is 14 amino acids long. Trimming shortened V by 4 bases and J by 7 bases, and 16 bases separated the two germline ends. Germline CDR1 reads MDHEN; CDR2 reads SYDVKM. CDR3 sequence reads: CASSSLPTRGEAFF. The CDR3 DNA reads TGTGCCAGCAGTTCACTCCCGACCAGGGGTGAAGCTTTCTTT.

The rearrangement joins TRBV27 to TRBJ1-4; D gene uncertain. V shed 1 base and J shed 10 bases, with 13 bases lying between them. The CDR3 has 14 residues. Looked up from germline, CDR1 is MNHEY and CDR2 is SMNVEV (reference sequence). The CDR3, as DNA: TGTGCCAGCAGTTTATGGAGGGAGGAAGGAAAACTGTTTTTT. This encodes CASSLWREEGKLFF.

This chain uses TRBV6-5 with TRBJ1-3, with D perhaps TRBD1 (6 bases). Germline V gene sequence: CDR1 MNHEY, CDR2 SVGAGI. CDR3 length: 15 amino acids. With 10 bases removed from V and 4 bases from J, the gap between germline ends came to 20 bases. CDR3 protein: CATQRGFQGGNTIYF. CDR3 DNA: TGTGCCACCCAAAGGGGGTTCCAGGGCGGAAACACCATATATTTT.

The chain employs TRBV19 and TRBJ2-2; TRBD1 aligns across 7 bases. The V segment lost 4 bases and the J segment 4 bases; nucleotides outside the gene matches: 6. The CDR3 totals 15 residues. Germline V lookup: CDR1 LNHDA, CDR2 SQIVND (reference sequence). The CDR3 bases are TGTGCCAGTAGTACGCCGGGACAGCCCACCGGGGAGCTGTTTTTT. This codes for CASSTPGQPTGELFF.